What follows are 18 T cell receptor beta chains derived from one specimen sequenced in a study of blood T cells in healthy people across ages. Combining a sample-barcoded 5' primer with a J-beta primer mix, a second PCR ran for roughly 6 to 11 cycles. MiXCR, run by TCRdb on the 5' RACE reads, gives a single entry per CDR3 protein. The sample has around 1,500,000 distinct CDR3 sequences; 28% are singletons. The sample comprised blood. Every receptor here comes from a woman aged 25 to 39 in good health.

This clonotype showed up just a few times. The V call is TRBV7-2, the J call TRBJ2-1, with D hard to call. Germline CDR1 reads SGHTA; CDR2 reads FQGNSA. The CDR3 length is 13 residues. V lost 2 bases, J lost 15 bases, and 17 bases lay in between. The CDR3 sequence is CASSLSPSGSLFF. Written as DNA, the CDR3 is TGTGCCAGCAGCTTATCCCCCTCTGGGTCTCTGTTCTTC.

The gene calls are TRBV5-1 and TRBJ1-1; 9 bases are shared with TRBD1. This CDR3 region has 15 residues. In germline, CDR1 is SGHRS, CDR2 YFSETQ. J was trimmed by 6 bases and V by 4 bases; bases with no gene match: 10. As DNA, the CDR3 is TGCGCCAGCAGCCTGACCGGGACAGGGATAGCTGAAGCTTTCTTT. It codes for CASSLTGTGIAEAFF.

This clonotype has only a few counts. The CDR3 nucleotides read TGCAGTGCTAGTTCGGGGGGCTATGGCTACACCTTC. Residues: CSASSGGYGYTF. The chain employs TRBV20-1 and TRBJ1-2, with D perhaps TRBD1 (5 bases). This CDR3 comprises 12 residues. Trimming cost V 3 bases and J 4 bases, with 9 bases left between them. Germline CDR1 is DFQATT and CDR2 is SNEGSKA (reference sequence).

A word on this clonotype: One end of the junction fails to match germline, which may point to a read error. This chain links TRBV12-5 with TRBJ2-4; perhaps D is TRBD1 or TRBD2 (5 bases each). The germline gives CDR1 LGHNT, CDR2 FRNRAP. The CDR3 sequence is 14 residues long. The CDR3 is CASGGTAAKDIQYF. The CDR3, as DNA: TGTGCTAGTGGCGGGACGGCAGCCAAAGACATTCAGTACTTC.

Remarks on this clonotype: One base away lies a much larger clone, so this may be a sequencing read error. The chain links TRBV29-1 to TRBJ2-7; tentative D call: TRBD2 (5 bases). In germline, CDR1 is SQVTM, CDR2 ANQGSEA. Trimming took off 3 bases at V and 7 bases at J, with 16 bases between the two ends. CDR3 size: 13 residues. In DNA, the CDR3 is TGCAGCGTTGAGCCACTAGGGCCCAATGAGCAGTACTTC. Its translation: CSVEPLGPNEQYF.

This clonotype showed up just a few times. At one boundary the junction diverges from the germline segment, which might be a read error. The V and J genes are TRBV20-1 and TRBJ2-6; 8 bases line up with TRBD1. This CDR3 comprises 14 residues. Germline CDR1 and CDR2: DFQATT and SNEGSKA (reference sequence). CDR3 in DNA: TGCAGTGCTAACAGGGGGACGGGGGCCAACGTCCCGACTTTC. Protein product: CSANRGTGANVPTF.

This clonotype was counted a few times. The chain uses TRBV20-1 and TRBJ2-5, with D perhaps TRBD2 (5 bases). The CDR3 consists of 15 residues. CDR1 is DFQATT and CDR2 is SNEGSKA in the germline V gene (reference sequence). V was pared by 0 bases and J by 3 bases, with 14 bases between. This CDR3 reads CSARDVSTGKETQYF. CDR3 DNA: TGCAGTGCTAGAGATGTATCGACGGGGAAAGAGACCCAGTACTTC.

This clonotype was detected only a few times. This rearrangement joins TRBV2 to TRBJ2-7; D remains ambiguous. CDR1 and CDR2 from the germline V gene are SNHLY and FYNNEI. CDR3 length equals 12 residues. Between the trimmed V and J ends, which lost 3 bases and 6 bases, there was a span of 9 bases. CDR3 nucleotide sequence: TGTGCCAGCAGTGATTTGGCCTGCGAGCAGTACTTC. This sequence encodes CASSDLACEQYF.

This chain connects TRBV4-3 to TRBJ2-4; D is perhaps TRBD2 (6 bases). The J call may be in error: the DNA end matches TRBJ2-7 better. The CDR3 consists of 15 residues. Germline V gene sequence: CDR1 LGHNA, CDR2 YSLEER. The CDR3 DNA reads TGCGCCAGCAGCCAAGAGCCGGTAGCGGCCTACGAGCAGTACTTC. Residues: CASSQEPVAAYEQYF.

This clonotype appeared many times. This chain links TRBV12-3 or TRBV12-4 with TRBJ2-1, with TRBD2 as a possible D gene (6 bases). This CDR3 is 13 amino acids long. With 5 bases removed from V and 7 bases from J, the gap between germline ends came to 12 bases. The CDR3 bases are TGTGCCAGCAGTCCGACTAGTTTGAATGAGCAGTTCTTC. Its protein is CASSPTSLNEQFF.

The chain carries TRBV24-1 and TRBJ2-5; 9 positions match TRBD2. The CDR3 runs 14 residues. Losses at the gene ends were 4 bases for V and 11 bases for J; bases not matched to a gene: 10. Germline CDR1 KGHDR, CDR2 SFDVKD. CDR3 coding DNA: TGTGCCACCAGTGACGCACTAGCGGGCAATGAGCAGTACTTC. It encodes CATSDALAGNEQYF.

This clonotype was seen at least ten times. The rearrangement joins TRBV20-1 to TRBJ2-5, with 9 bases aligning to TRBD2. The CDR3 totals 14 residues. Germline V gene sequence: CDR1 DFQATT, CDR2 SNEGSKA (reference sequence). Trimming removed 6 bases from V and 5 bases from J; junction bases left unmatched: 10. The CDR3 loop is CSALSGRIPETQYF. As DNA, the CDR3 is TGCAGTGCCCTTAGCGGGAGAATCCCGGAGACCCAGTACTTC.

The chain joins TRBV28 to TRBJ2-3; D gene ambiguous. The ends were cut back, 4 bases at V and 0 bases at J, with 14 bases in the middle. The CDR3 covers 16 residues. The germline V gene has CDR1 MDHEN and CDR2 SYDVKM. CDR3 sequence: CASSSRTETSTDTQYF. The CDR3 coding sequence is TGTGCCAGCAGTTCCCGGACGGAAACTAGCACAGATACGCAGTATTTT.

This clonotype was observed a few times. Sequence at one end of the junction differs from germline and may be a read error. The gene calls are TRBV7-9 and TRBJ2-3; TRBD2 aligns across 8 bases. This CDR3 has 16 amino acids. CDR1 SEHNR and CDR2 FQNEAQ come from the germline V gene (reference sequence). Written as DNA, the CDR3 is TGTACCAGCAGCTTAGCTATCGGGGGGGGCACAGATACGCAGTATTTT. Translated: CTSSLAIGGGTDTQYF.

The table lists this clonotype with a few counts. The chain employs TRBV6-5 and TRBJ2-7, with D possibly matching TRBD2 (5 bases). The J call is uncertain, as TRBJ2-4 better fits the DNA end. The CDR3 is made up of 16 amino acids. Germline V gives CDR1 MNHEY, CDR2 SVGAGI. CDR3 DNA sequence: TGTGCCAGCAGTTACTCGAGGGTCGGGGCCAAAAACATTCAGTACTTC. Amino acids: CASSYSRVGAKNIQYF.

This clonotype was seen a handful of times. The chain joins TRBV7-9 to TRBJ1-2; 8 bases are a match to TRBD1. The germline gives CDR1 SEHNR, CDR2 FQNEAQ (reference sequence). V dropped 10 bases and J dropped 3; count of bases not matched to a gene: 10. This CDR3 has 14 amino acids. The CDR3 reads CATATGEVDYGYTF. The CDR3 nucleotides are TGTGCCACCGCGACAGGGGAGGTAGACTATGGCTACACCTTC.

This clonotype was counted only a few times. The rearrangement uses TRBV7-9 and TRBJ2-6, with 12 nucleotides matching TRBD1. CDR3 length equals 17 residues. V shed 5 bases and J 2 bases; nucleotides not matched to a gene: 4. Germline values: CDR1 SEHNR, CDR2 FQNEAQ (reference sequence). The DNA for the CDR3 is TGTGCCAGCAGCCCCGGGACAGGGGGCCCTGGGGCCAACGTCCTGACTTTC. Its protein is CASSPGTGGPGANVLTF.

This clonotype was recorded a few times. The rearrangement links TRBV28 to TRBJ2-1; D gene ambiguous. CDR3 length: 11 residues. Germline CDR1 is MDHEN and CDR2 is SYDVKM. Trimming shortened V by 7 bases and J by 12 bases, and 13 bases separated the two germline ends. The CDR3 DNA follows: TGTGCCAGCACCTTAGGACCGATGCAGTTCTTC. It translates to CASTLGPMQFF.